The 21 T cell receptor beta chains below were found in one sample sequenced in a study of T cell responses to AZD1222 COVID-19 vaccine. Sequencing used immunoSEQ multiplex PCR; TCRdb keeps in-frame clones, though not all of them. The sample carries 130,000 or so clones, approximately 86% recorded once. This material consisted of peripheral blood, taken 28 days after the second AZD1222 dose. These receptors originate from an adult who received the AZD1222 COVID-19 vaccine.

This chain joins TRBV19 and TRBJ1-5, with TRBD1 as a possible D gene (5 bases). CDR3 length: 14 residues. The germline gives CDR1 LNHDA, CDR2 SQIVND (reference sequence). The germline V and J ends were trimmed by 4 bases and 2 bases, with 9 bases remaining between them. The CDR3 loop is CASSNTGGNQPQHF. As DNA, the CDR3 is TGTGCCAGTAGTAATACAGGTGGCAATCAGCCCCAGCATTTT. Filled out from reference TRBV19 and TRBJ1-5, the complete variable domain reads DGGITQSPKYLFRKEGQNVTLSCEQNLNHDAMYWYRQDPGQGLRLIYYSQIVNDFQKGDIAEGYSVSREKKESFPLTVTSAQKNPTAFYLCASSNTGGNQPQHFGDGTRLSIL.

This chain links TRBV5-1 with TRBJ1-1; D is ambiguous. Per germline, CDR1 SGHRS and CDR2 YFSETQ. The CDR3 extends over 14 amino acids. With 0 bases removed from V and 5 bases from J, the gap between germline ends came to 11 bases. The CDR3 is CASSLEGARTEAFF. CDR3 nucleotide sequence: TGCGCCAGCAGCTTGGAGGGCGCAAGGACTGAAGCTTTCTTT.

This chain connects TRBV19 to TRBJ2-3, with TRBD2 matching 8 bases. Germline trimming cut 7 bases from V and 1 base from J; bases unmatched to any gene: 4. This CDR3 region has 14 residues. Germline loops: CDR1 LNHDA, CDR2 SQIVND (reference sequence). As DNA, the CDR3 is TGTGCCAGTACGTCGCGGGGGGGCACAGATACGCAGTATTTT. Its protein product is CASTSRGGTDTQYF.

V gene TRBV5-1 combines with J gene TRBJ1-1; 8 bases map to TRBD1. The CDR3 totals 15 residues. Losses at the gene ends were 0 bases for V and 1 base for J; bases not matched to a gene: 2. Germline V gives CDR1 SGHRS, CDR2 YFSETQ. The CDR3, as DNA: TGCGCCAGCAGCTTGGGGACAGGGAGGAACACTGAAGCTTTCTTT. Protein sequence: CASSLGTGRNTEAFF.

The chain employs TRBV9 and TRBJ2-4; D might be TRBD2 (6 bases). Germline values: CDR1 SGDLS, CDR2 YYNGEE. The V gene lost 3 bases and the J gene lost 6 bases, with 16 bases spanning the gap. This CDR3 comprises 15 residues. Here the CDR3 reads CASSDRDSGSNIQYF. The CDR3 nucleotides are TGTGCCAGCAGCGACCGGGACTCCGGATCAAACATTCAGTACTTC. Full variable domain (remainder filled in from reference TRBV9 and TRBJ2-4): DSGVTQTPKHLITATGQRVTLRCSPRSGDLSVYWYQQSLDQGLQFLIQYYNGEERAKGNILERFSAQQFPDLHSELNLSSLELGDSALYFCASSDRDSGSNIQYFGAGTRLSVL.

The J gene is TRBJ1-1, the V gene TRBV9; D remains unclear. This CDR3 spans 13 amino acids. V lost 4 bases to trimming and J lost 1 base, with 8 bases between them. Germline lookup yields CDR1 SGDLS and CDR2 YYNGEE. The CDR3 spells CASSRRTNTEAFF. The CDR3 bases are TGTGCCAGCAGCCGGAGGACGAACACTGAAGCTTTCTTT. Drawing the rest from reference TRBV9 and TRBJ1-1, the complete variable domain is DSGVTQTPKHLITATGQRVTLRCSPRSGDLSVYWYQQSLDQGLQFLIQYYNGEERAKGNILERFSAQQFPDLHSELNLSSLELGDSALYFCASSRRTNTEAFFGQGTRLTVV.

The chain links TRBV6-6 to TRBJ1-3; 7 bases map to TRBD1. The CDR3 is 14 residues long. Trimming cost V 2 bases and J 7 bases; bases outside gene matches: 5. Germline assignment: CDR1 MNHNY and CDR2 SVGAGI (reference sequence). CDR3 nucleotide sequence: TGTGCCAGCAGTTACGGGGAGGGGGCCAACACCATATATTTT. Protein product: CASSYGEGANTIYF.

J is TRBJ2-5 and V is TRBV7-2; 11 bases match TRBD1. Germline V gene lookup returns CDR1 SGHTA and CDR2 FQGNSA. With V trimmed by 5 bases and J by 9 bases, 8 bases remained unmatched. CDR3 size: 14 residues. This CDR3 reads CASSVGQGGAPQYF. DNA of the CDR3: TGTGCCAGCAGCGTGGGACAGGGGGGAGCTCCCCAGTACTTC.

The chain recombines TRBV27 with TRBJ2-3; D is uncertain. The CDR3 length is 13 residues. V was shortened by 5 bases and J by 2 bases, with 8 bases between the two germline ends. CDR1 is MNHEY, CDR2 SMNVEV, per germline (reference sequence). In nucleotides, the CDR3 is TGTGCCAGCAGTCGGCTGAACACAGATACGCAGTATTTT. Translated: CASSRLNTDTQYF.

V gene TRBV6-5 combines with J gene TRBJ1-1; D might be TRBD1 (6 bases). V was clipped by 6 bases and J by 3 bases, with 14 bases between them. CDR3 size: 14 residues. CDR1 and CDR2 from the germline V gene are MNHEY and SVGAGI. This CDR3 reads CASSQGGGHTEAFF. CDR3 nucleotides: TGTGCCAGCAGCCAGGGCGGGGGCCACACTGAAGCTTTCTTT.

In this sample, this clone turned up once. The DNA for the CDR3 is TGCGCCAGCAGCTTGGCACTAGCGGTAGGCCAAGAGACCCAGTACTTC. Protein product: CASSLALAVGQETQYF. V usage is TRBV5-1 and J usage is TRBJ2-5; TRBD2 matches 8 bases. V lost 0 bases and J lost 1; bases outside the gene matches: 5. The CDR3 covers 16 residues. In germline, CDR1 is SGHRS, CDR2 YFSETQ.

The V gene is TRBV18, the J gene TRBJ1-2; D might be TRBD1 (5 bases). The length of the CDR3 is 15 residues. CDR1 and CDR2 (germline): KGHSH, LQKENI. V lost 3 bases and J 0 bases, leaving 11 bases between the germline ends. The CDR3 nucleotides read TGTGCCAGCTCACCCGGGGCCGCAGCTAACTATGGCTACACCTTC. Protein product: CASSPGAAANYGYTF.

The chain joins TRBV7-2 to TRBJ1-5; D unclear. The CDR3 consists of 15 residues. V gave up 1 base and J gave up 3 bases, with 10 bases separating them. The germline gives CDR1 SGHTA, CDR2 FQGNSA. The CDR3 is CASSLVPGDNQPQHF. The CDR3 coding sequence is TGTGCCAGCAGCTTAGTACCCGGGGACAATCAGCCCCAGCATTTT.

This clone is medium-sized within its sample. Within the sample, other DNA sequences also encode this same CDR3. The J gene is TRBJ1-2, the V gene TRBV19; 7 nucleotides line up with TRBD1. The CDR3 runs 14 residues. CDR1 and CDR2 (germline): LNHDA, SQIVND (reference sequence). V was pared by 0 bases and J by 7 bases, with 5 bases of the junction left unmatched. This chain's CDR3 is CASSIDRQGGGYTF. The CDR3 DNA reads TGTGCCAGTAGTATAGATCGACAGGGAGGTGGCTACACCTTC.

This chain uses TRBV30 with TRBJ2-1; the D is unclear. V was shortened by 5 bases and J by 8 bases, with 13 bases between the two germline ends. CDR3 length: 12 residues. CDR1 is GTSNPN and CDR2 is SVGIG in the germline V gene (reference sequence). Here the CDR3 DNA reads TGTGCCTGGGGCCGGGCAGTCGATGAGCAGTTCTTC. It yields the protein CAWGRAVDEQFF.

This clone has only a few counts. For the CDR3, the DNA is TGCAGCGCCCGGACAGGGGGCGACGAGCAGTACTTC. Residues: CSARTGGDEQYF. The V gene is TRBV29-1, the J gene TRBJ2-7; 11 bases map to TRBD1. Germline V gene lookup returns CDR1 SQVTM and CDR2 ANQGSEA. This CDR3 has 12 amino acids. V trimming: 7 bases; J trimming: 5 bases; junction bases outside the gene matches: 4.

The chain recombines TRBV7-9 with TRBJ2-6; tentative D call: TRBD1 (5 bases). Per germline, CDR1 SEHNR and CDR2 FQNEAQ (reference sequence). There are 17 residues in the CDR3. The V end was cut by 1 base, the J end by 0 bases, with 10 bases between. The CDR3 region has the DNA TGTGCCAGCAGCTTAGGGGGCAGGGACTCTGGGGCCAACGTCCTGACTTTC. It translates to CASSLGGRDSGANVLTF.

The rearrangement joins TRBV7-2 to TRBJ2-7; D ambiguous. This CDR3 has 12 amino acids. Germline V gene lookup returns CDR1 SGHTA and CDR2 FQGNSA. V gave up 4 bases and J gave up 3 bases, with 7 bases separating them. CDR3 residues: CASSSAGYEQYF. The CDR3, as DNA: TGTGCCAGCAGCTCCGCAGGCTACGAGCAGTACTTC. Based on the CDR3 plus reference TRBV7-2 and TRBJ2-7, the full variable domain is GAGVSQSPSNKVTEKGKDVELRCDPISGHTALYWYRQSLGQGLEFLIYFQGNSAPDKSGLPSDRFSAERTGGSVSTLTIQRTQQEDSAVYLCASSSAGYEQYFGPGTRLTVT.

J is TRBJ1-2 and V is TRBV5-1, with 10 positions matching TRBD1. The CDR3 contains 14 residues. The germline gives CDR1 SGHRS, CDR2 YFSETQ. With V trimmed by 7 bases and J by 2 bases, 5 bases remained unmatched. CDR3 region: CASGPGQGNYGYTF. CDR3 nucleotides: TGCGCCAGCGGACCGGGACAGGGGAACTATGGCTACACCTTC.

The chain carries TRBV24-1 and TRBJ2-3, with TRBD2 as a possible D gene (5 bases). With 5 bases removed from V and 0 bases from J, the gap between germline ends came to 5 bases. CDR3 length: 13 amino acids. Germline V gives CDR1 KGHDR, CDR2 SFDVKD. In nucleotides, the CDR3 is TGTGCCACCAGTGCGGGAAGCACAGATACGCAGTATTTT. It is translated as CATSAGSTDTQYF.

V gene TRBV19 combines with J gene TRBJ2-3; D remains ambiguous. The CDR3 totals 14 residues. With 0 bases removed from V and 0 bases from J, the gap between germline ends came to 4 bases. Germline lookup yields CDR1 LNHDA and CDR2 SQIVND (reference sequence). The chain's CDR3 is CASSIDDSTDTQYF. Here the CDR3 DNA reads TGTGCCAGTAGTATAGACGATAGCACAGATACGCAGTATTTT.